Each of the 28 T cell receptor beta chains below was sequenced from the same sample in a study of human thymus T cells (dated by TCRdb to 2019 to 2021). Thymus tissue was obtained as surgical resects removed during corrective cardiac surgery. Library preparation used the immunoSEQ multiplex PCR assay. The source is immuneACCESS, and TCRdb retained only in-frame sequences with V and J called. Part of the clones is not carried over; for the studies checked, unresolved V genes explain less than half of this, and the remainder is unexplained. Across this sample there are 120,000 or so clones, with around 94% seen only once. The leading ten clones occupy 0.02% to 0.03% of the sample. Sequencing was carried out using thymus tissue. The source of these receptors is a boy under two years old with a congenital heart defect but otherwise immunologically healthy.

V is TRBV6-5 and J is TRBJ1-5, with D perhaps TRBD1 (5 bases). Trimming took off 0 bases at V and 9 bases at J, with 12 bases between the two ends. Looked up from germline, CDR1 is MNHEY and CDR2 is SVGAGI. The CDR3 covers 14 residues. This CDR3 reads CASSYSTSGMPQHF. As DNA, the CDR3 is TGTGCCAGCAGTTACTCTACCTCAGGGATGCCCCAGCATTTT.

This chain connects TRBV11-2 to TRBJ1-5; perhaps TRBD1 as D (6 bases). Trimming removed 5 bases at V and 6 bases at J, with 14 bases between. CDR1 and CDR2 (germline): SGHAT, FQNNGV. This CDR3 contains 14 residues. CDR3 bases: TGTGCCAGCAGCATCAACAGGGAGGCTCAGCCCCAGCATTTT. Translation gives CASSINREAQPQHF.

The genes are TRBV7-2 and TRBJ1-3, with a weak D call TRBD1 (5 bases). V was cut by 4 bases and J by 4 bases, with 11 bases left in between. Germline-derived CDR1 and CDR2 are SGHTA and FQGNSA. The CDR3 contains 14 residues. The CDR3 nucleotides are TGTGCCAGCAGCTACCGGGGCCGGGGAAACACCATATATTTT. Translating it yields CASSYRGRGNTIYF.

The sample holds one count of this clone. The genes are TRBV6-1 and TRBJ1-6, with TRBD1 matching 9 bases. From germline, CDR1 is MNHNS and CDR2 SASEGT. J lost 1 base, V lost 4 bases, and 5 bases had no gene match. The CDR3 extends over 17 amino acids. CDR3 sequence (DNA): TGTGCCAGCAGTGGTCGGACAGGGGAATCCTATAATTCACCCCTCCACTTT. It specifies CASSGRTGESYNSPLHF.

The V call is TRBV5-1, the J call TRBJ2-3; 10 nucleotides match TRBD1. The ends lost 3 bases at V and 6 bases at J; junction bases unmatched: 4. This CDR3 contains 14 residues. Germline V gives CDR1 SGHRS, CDR2 YFSETQ. CDR3 loop: CASSWGQGTDTQYF. In DNA, the CDR3 is TGCGCCAGCAGCTGGGGACAGGGGACGGATACGCAGTATTTT.

The V and J genes are TRBV6-5 and TRBJ2-7; D tentatively reads TRBD1 or TRBD2 (5 bases each). The CDR3 loop spans 14 amino acids. V was shortened by 6 bases and J by 3 bases, with 15 bases between the two germline ends. CDR1 is MNHEY and CDR2 is SVGAGI in the germline V gene. The CDR3 spells CASSRRGSFYEQYF. The CDR3 nucleotides read TGTGCCAGCAGCCGCCGGGGCTCCTTCTACGAGCAGTACTTC.

This clone appeared a few times. V usage is TRBV19 and J usage is TRBJ1-2; 8 bases fit TRBD1. CDR1 and CDR2 (germline): LNHDA, SQIVND (reference sequence). The length of the CDR3 is 14 residues. The CDR3 DNA follows: TGTGCTACAGTAGCGCCTGGACAGGGTCGTGGCTACACCTTC. Its translation: CATVAPGQGRGYTF.

This chain connects TRBV19 to TRBJ2-1; 9 nucleotides match TRBD2. The CDR3 length is 17 residues. Germline V gene data show CDR1 as LNHDA and CDR2 as SQIVND (reference sequence). Losses at the gene ends were 6 bases for V and 9 bases for J; bases not matched to a gene: 18. DNA of the CDR3: TGTGCCAGTAGATGGAGCGAGCGGGGGGCTCTTAGGTTTGAGCAGTTCTTC. Translated, it gives CASRWSERGALRFEQFF.

To note about this clone: Other DNA sequences in the sample encode the same CDR3. The rearrangement links TRBV5-6 to TRBJ2-7; 8 bases map to TRBD1. Germline V CDR1 and CDR2: SGHDT, YYEEEE. J gave up 7 bases and V 0 bases, and 6 bases lay outside the gene matches. The CDR3 is 14 residues long. This CDR3 reads CASSLGQGAREQYF. The CDR3 DNA follows: TGTGCCAGCAGCTTGGGGCAGGGGGCTAGAGAGCAGTACTTC.

V gene TRBV20-1 combines with J gene TRBJ2-3; no firm D call. The CDR3 is 11 amino acids. V was trimmed by 6 bases and J by 2 bases, leaving 6 bases between them. Per the germline V gene, CDR1 is DFQATT and CDR2 is SNEGSKA (reference sequence). Here the CDR3 DNA reads TGCAGTGCCCCCCCCACAGATACGCAGTATTTT. It specifies CSAPPTDTQYF.

This sequence joins TRBV5-6 and TRBJ2-7; 9 bases match TRBD2. CDR1 SGHDT and CDR2 YYEEEE come from the germline V gene. This CDR3 comprises 14 residues. V was pared by 2 bases and J by 10 bases, with 10 bases of the junction left unmatched. The CDR3 DNA sequence: TGTGCCAGCAGCTTCGGGACTAGCATTTGGCCCCAGTACTTC. Residues: CASSFGTSIWPQYF.

This clone was observed a single time. The V and J genes are TRBV5-6 and TRBJ2-7, with 7 nucleotides matching TRBD1. This CDR3 is 15 amino acids long. Looked up from germline, CDR1 is SGHDT and CDR2 is YYEEEE. Trimming at V came to 3 bases and at J to 3 bases, leaving 9 bases not matched to a gene. DNA for the CDR3: TGTGCCAGCAGCTCATGGGACAGCAACCACTACGAGCAGTACTTC. It specifies CASSSWDSNHYEQYF.

This chain connects TRBV6-6 to TRBJ1-6; D is perhaps TRBD1 (6 bases). CDR1 MNHNY and CDR2 SVGAGI come from the germline V gene (reference sequence). The CDR3 runs to 14 residues. V was cut by 8 bases and J by 9 bases, with 17 bases left in between. The CDR3 here is CASGTGHNLSPLHF. As DNA, the CDR3 is TGTGCCAGCGGGACGGGACACAACCTTTCACCCCTCCACTTT.

The chain couples TRBV6-5 to TRBJ2-5; D call uncertain. Trimming took off 0 bases at V and 0 bases at J, with 8 bases between the two ends. CDR1 is MNHEY and CDR2 is SVGAGI in the germline V gene. The CDR3 is 15 residues long. The CDR3 DNA is TGTGCCAGCAGTTACTCGATGGGGTACCAAGAGACCCAGTACTTC. Its translation is CASSYSMGYQETQYF.

V gene TRBV20-1 combines with J gene TRBJ2-1; no firm D call. V was shortened by 6 bases and J by 8 bases, with 5 bases between the two germline ends. Per germline, CDR1 DFQATT and CDR2 SNEGSKA (reference sequence). There are 9 residues in the CDR3. The CDR3 bases are TGCAGTGCGGGTTATGAGCAGTTCTTC. This codes for CSAGYEQFF.

The rearrangement joins TRBV27 to TRBJ2-2; D not certain. The CDR3 has 16 residues. Germline CDR1 reads MNHEY; CDR2 reads SMNVEV (reference sequence). The V end was cut by 3 bases, the J end by 0 bases, with 11 bases between. The CDR3 nucleotides read TGTGCCAGCAGTTTCCGATACCCTACGAACACCGGGGAGCTGTTTTTT. Protein product: CASSFRYPTNTGELFF.

This chain links TRBV20-1 with TRBJ1-2, with no clear D. CDR3 size: 11 residues. V shed 3 bases and J shed 8 bases, with 10 bases lying between them. Germline V gives CDR1 DFQATT, CDR2 SNEGSKA (reference sequence). This CDR3 reads CSASDSVGYTF. CDR3 sequence (DNA): TGCAGTGCTAGTGATAGTGTGGGCTACACCTTC.

This sequence joins TRBV15 and TRBJ1-2; the D gene is possibly TRBD1 (5 bases). Germline CDR1 reads LNHNV; CDR2 reads YYDKDF (reference sequence). V dropped 0 bases and J dropped 8 bases, with 13 bases sitting between them. The CDR3 sequence is 14 residues long. CDR3 bases: TGTGCCACCAGCAGAGATCTGGCAGGGATGGGCTACACCTTC. Protein sequence: CATSRDLAGMGYTF.

The rearrangement uses TRBV6-5 and TRBJ2-7; D gene uncertain. CDR3 length: 13 amino acids. V was shortened by 5 bases and J by 0 bases, with 8 bases between the two germline ends. Per germline, CDR1 MNHEY and CDR2 SVGAGI. CDR3 sequence reads: CASSRQSSYEQYF. Written as DNA, the CDR3 is TGTGCCAGCAGTCGCCAGTCCTCCTACGAGCAGTACTTC.

The rearrangement joins TRBV5-1 to TRBJ1-2, with 11 bases aligning to TRBD1. Germline CDR1 reads SGHRS; CDR2 reads YFSETQ. V trimming: 7 bases; J trimming: 1 base; junction bases outside the gene matches: 3. This CDR3 contains 14 residues. CDR3 nucleotides: TGCGCCAGCTCGGGACAGGGGGATAACTATGGCTACACCTTC. As protein: CASSGQGDNYGYTF.

The V gene is TRBV6-5, the J gene TRBJ1-3; D is possibly TRBD1 (5 bases). V was trimmed by 6 bases and J by 2 bases, leaving 11 bases between them. The V gene's germline CDR1 is MNHEY and CDR2 SVGAGI. The CDR3 spans 14 residues. CDR3 DNA: TGTGCCAGCAGGCCACAGGAGCCTGGAAACACCATATATTTT. Translation: CASRPQEPGNTIYF.

The chain joins TRBV27 to TRBJ2-6; D not resolved. Trimming shortened V by 7 bases and J by 4 bases, and 8 bases separated the two germline ends. Per germline, CDR1 MNHEY and CDR2 SMNVEV (reference sequence). CDR3 length equals 13 residues. The CDR3 here is CASTPAGANVLTF. CDR3 nucleotides: TGTGCCAGCACCCCCGCCGGGGCCAACGTCCTGACTTTC.

This chain uses TRBV2 with TRBJ1-2, with 7 positions matching TRBD1. The CDR3 extends over 13 amino acids. The germline V gene encodes CDR1 SNHLY and CDR2 FYNNEI. After removal of 6 bases from V and 8 bases from J, the junction contained 9 bases not matched to a gene. This chain's CDR3 is CASSRDRDHGYTF. For the CDR3, the DNA is TGTGCCAGCAGCAGAGACAGGGATCACGGCTACACCTTC.

This chain links TRBV30 with TRBJ2-7; D gene unclear. Germline CDR1 GTSNPN, CDR2 SVGIG (reference sequence). CDR3 length: 14 amino acids. Trimming stripped 0 bases from V and 1 base from J, with 10 bases between. The CDR3 bases are TGTGCCTGGAGTGTACAGAGCCGATCCTACGAGCAGTACTTC. It is translated as CAWSVQSRSYEQYF.

J is TRBJ1-5 and V is TRBV19, with D unclear. V lost 9 bases and J lost 4, with 16 bases in between. CDR3 length equals 14 residues. Germline lookup yields CDR1 LNHDA and CDR2 SQIVND (reference sequence). The DNA for the CDR3 is TGTGCCAGCCAGCCCGGCAGGTGGAATCAGCCCCAGCATTTT. This gives the protein CASQPGRWNQPQHF.

The chain links TRBV6-5 to TRBJ1-2, with TRBD1 matching 7 bases. The CDR3 is 14 residues long. The trim removed 9 bases at V and 4 bases at J, leaving 11 bases unmatched. CDR1 and CDR2 (germline): MNHEY, SVGAGI. CDR3 sequence: CARASHRGSYGYTF. CDR3 sequence (DNA): TGTGCCAGAGCATCCCACAGGGGCTCCTATGGCTACACCTTC.

The chain combines TRBV5-6 with TRBJ1-2, with D possibly matching TRBD1 (6 bases). The germline V gene encodes CDR1 SGHDT and CDR2 YYEEEE. Between the trimmed V and J ends, which lost 0 bases and 3 bases, there was a span of 24 bases. The CDR3 extends over 19 amino acids. The CDR3 bases are TGTGCCAGCAGCTTGGTTCCTCGGCAGGGGAAACCCTCAGACTATGGCTACACCTTC. Translation gives CASSLVPRQGKPSDYGYTF.

V is TRBV7-9 and J is TRBJ1-2; D may be TRBD1 (6 bases). This CDR3 has 18 amino acids. Germline V gene lookup returns CDR1 SEHNR and CDR2 FQNEAQ (reference sequence). V gave up 1 base and J gave up 2 bases, with 20 bases separating them. This CDR3 is CASSLDFGTPVRNYGYTF. CDR3 nucleotide sequence: TGTGCCAGCAGCTTAGACTTTGGGACACCAGTACGCAACTATGGCTACACCTTC.